In its sample, the clone carrying this TCR beta chain was seen a few times. Antigen: not known. The source of the sample is a study of cytotoxic CD8 clonotypes in ibrutinib-treated CLL. About the study: Partial response occurred in around 24 patients and complete response in 2; at median about 70 months, around 14 remained remitted and about twelve progressed. Response material was collected after a median approximately 12 months of treatment, range 6 to 36. Study-wide results and caveats: At the start, clonality exceeded age-matched healthy donors and followed circulating CD8+ T-cell counts. Sustained-remission and progressing patients had unequal sampling times.

Generated by immunoSEQ multiplex PCR, the TCRdb table keeps only in-frame clones and is missing some. The data hold about 130,000 clones, with approximately 81% observed a single time. CDR1 is SGHKS and CDR2 is YYEKEE in the germline V gene (reference sequence). Trimming cost V 4 bases and J 2 bases, with 13 bases left between them. The CDR3 has 14 amino acids. The origin of this receptor is a human donor with chronic lymphocytic leukemia. This sample comprised PBMCs, obtained after 12 months of ibrutinib treatment. V and J are TRBV5-5 and TRBJ2-7; TRBD2 is a possible D gene (5 bases). CDR3 DNA sequence: TGTGCCAGCAGCGCCGACTACCGTCCCTACGAGCAGTACTTC. Its protein is CASSADYRPYEQYF.